This T cell receptor beta chain was retrieved from a study of T-cell reconstitution after alpha-beta-depleted transplantation in children. Study outcomes and limitations: Reportedly, alpha-beta T cells present about two months post-transplant originated from several hundred expanded clones of graft origin.

To note about this clonotype: Its antigen remains unidentified.

The CDR3 extends over 18 amino acids. Germline CDR1 and CDR2: SGHVS and FQNEAQ. The V and J ends lost 3 bases and 3 bases, in that order; junction bases with no gene match: 13. As it was prepared, the TCRbeta library received unique molecular identifiers. TCRdb used MiXCR to reprocess the PCR reads, holding one entry per CDR3 protein. The sample has about 980,000 distinct CDR3 sequences; about 29% are singletons. The specimen comprised PBMCs, mostly from graft donor cells, sampled 360 days after TCRalphabeta/CD19-depleted stem cell transplant. The TCR originated in a boy under three years old who had a stem cell transplant for SCID, so the T cells may come from the graft donor. The gene calls are TRBV7-8 and TRBJ1-2; TRBD1 matches 10 bases. CDR3 loop: CASSLGHRDRGRYYGYTF. CDR3 nucleotides: TGTGCCAGCAGCTTGGGACACCGGGACAGGGGAAGGTACTATGGCTACACCTTC.